A single sample is the source of the 18 T cell receptor beta chains below, sequenced in a study of post-analysis software for immune sequencing data. Regarding the study as a whole: Patients showed TRBV5-6, TRBV5-1 and TRBV20-1 among a few TRBV segments more frequent than in controls.

Antigens for these TCRs are unknown. Tagging with unique molecular identifiers was a feature of the TCR beta cDNA libraries. TCRdb reanalysed the PCR reads using MiXCR and keeps one entry per CDR3 protein. The sample contains about 460,000 distinct CDR3 sequences, approximately 45% of which appear only once. Sequencing was carried out using blood. Every receptor here comes from a girl between 5 and 17 years old with multiple sclerosis.

The chain has TRBV12-3 or TRBV12-4 and TRBJ2-1; TRBD1 agrees at 7 bases. This CDR3 spans 16 amino acids. Germline trimming cut 6 bases from V and 3 bases from J; bases unmatched to any gene: 11. CDR3 sequence reads: CASRLSGGTYYNEQFF. In DNA form, the CDR3 reads TGTGCCAGCAGGCTTTCAGGGGGAACCTACTACAATGAGCAGTTCTTC.

With regard to this clonotype: A much more abundant neighbour one base away suggests this may be a read error. V and J are TRBV28 and TRBJ2-3; 9 bases line up with TRBD2. The CDR3 is 17 amino acids. The trim removed 1 base at V and 6 bases at J, leaving 11 bases unmatched. Germline CDR1 MDHEN, CDR2 SYDVKM. The CDR3 protein is CASSLYGAGGPVDTQYF. DNA for the CDR3: TGTGCCAGCAGTTTATATGGTGCGGGAGGGCCGGTGGATACGCAGTATTTT.

The CDR3 DNA reads TGTGCCAGCATGACGGACTTGGGGTACAATGAGCAGTACTTC. Amino acid sequence: CASMTDLGYNEQYF. The J gene is TRBJ2-7, the V gene TRBV6-1; possible D gene TRBD2, 5 bases. Germline assignment: CDR1 MNHNS and CDR2 SASEGT. The V and J ends lost 7 bases and 7 bases respectively, with 20 bases between them. This CDR3 comprises 14 residues.

As for this clonotype: This may stem from a read error, because a much larger clone lies one nucleotide away. The J gene is TRBJ2-7, the V gene TRBV4-1; TRBD1 agrees at 8 bases. The CDR3 is 15 residues long. V was pared by 1 base and J by 4 bases, with 6 bases of the junction left unmatched. Germline assignment: CDR1 MGHRA and CDR2 YSYEKL. DNA of the CDR3: TGCGCCAGCAGCCAAGCACTACAGGGGGGATACGAGCAGTACTTC. Protein sequence: CASSQALQGGYEQYF.

The chain recombines TRBV11-2 with TRBJ2-3; possibly TRBD1 or TRBD2 for D (5 bases each). V shed 3 bases and J shed 5 bases, with 9 bases lying between them. Per germline, CDR1 SGHAT and CDR2 FQNNGV. The CDR3 spans 13 residues. CDR3 loop: CASSFRDGDTQYF. DNA of the CDR3: TGTGCCAGCAGCTTCCGGGACGGAGATACGCAGTATTTT.

The chain combines TRBV12-3 or TRBV12-4 with TRBJ1-4, with D unclear. This CDR3 has 12 amino acids. Trimming shortened V by 6 bases and J by 7 bases, and 9 bases separated the two germline ends. The CDR3 coding sequence is TGTGCCAGCAGGGCCGCGGGTGAAAAACTGTTTTTT. Its protein is CASRAAGEKLFF.

The chain joins TRBV3-1 to TRBJ2-2; a possible D gene is TRBD1 (5 bases). CDR1 is LGHDT, CDR2 YNNKEL, per germline (reference sequence). V lost 3 bases and J 14 bases, leaving 13 bases between the germline ends. There are 12 residues in the CDR3. DNA for the CDR3: TGTGCCAGCAGCCACAGGGCAGGGTCACTGTTTTTT. Translating gives CASSHRAGSLFF.

The J gene is TRBJ1-1, the V gene TRBV20-1; no clear D. The CDR3 totals 13 residues. V dropped 7 bases and J dropped 1 base, with 13 bases sitting between them. Germline CDR1 and CDR2: DFQATT and SNEGSKA (reference sequence). CDR3 bases: TGCAGTGTCCCGGCCATAGAGAACACTGAAGCTTTCTTT. This sequence encodes CSVPAIENTEAFF.

This clonotype showed up just a few times. The gene calls are TRBV12-3 or TRBV12-4 and TRBJ1-1; D is unclear. Trimming took 7 bases from V and 4 from J, leaving 16 bases between them. This CDR3 region has 14 residues. CDR3 DNA: TGTGCCAGCATCCCCGTAGAAGGAGGCACTGAAGCTTTCTTT. Protein sequence: CASIPVEGGTEAFF.

This clonotype was counted only a few times. This chain links TRBV5-6 with TRBJ1-1; unclear D gene. This CDR3 spans 15 amino acids. Trimming left V 5 bases short and J 6 bases short, with 20 bases between. The germline CDR1 and CDR2 sequences are SGHDT and YYEEEE. The CDR3 here is CASRLGKVRAAEAFF. The CDR3 region has the DNA TGTGCCAGCAGACTTGGTAAGGTGAGGGCGGCTGAAGCTTTCTTT. Full variable domain (outside the CDR3, taken from reference TRBV5-6 and TRBJ1-1): DAGVTQSPTHLIKTRGQQVTLRCSPKSGHDTVSWYQQALGQGPQFIFQYYEEEERQRGNFPDRFSGHQFPNYSSELNVNALLLGDSALYLCASRLGKVRAAEAFFGQGTRLTVV.

The chain has TRBV6-1 and TRBJ1-5; a weak D match, TRBD1 (5 bases). The V end lost 1 base, the J end lost 0 bases, and 10 bases lay between the germline ends. Germline V lookup: CDR1 MNHNS, CDR2 SASEGT. CDR3 size: 16 residues. CDR3 loop: CASSEDGAYSNQPQHF. CDR3 coding DNA: TGTGCCAGCAGTGAAGATGGGGCTTATAGCAATCAGCCCCAGCATTTT.

This rearrangement joins TRBV28 to TRBJ2-1, with 7 bases that match TRBD1. V was pared by 6 bases and J by 5 bases, with 13 bases of the junction left unmatched. Germline-derived CDR1 and CDR2 are MDHEN and SYDVKM. There are 16 residues in the CDR3. As DNA, the CDR3 is TGTGCCAGCAGCGTCAATCCGGGACAGACCAACAATGAGCAGTTCTTC. This translates into CASSVNPGQTNNEQFF.

This chain joins TRBV18 and TRBJ2-1, with 10 positions matching TRBD2. The CDR3 length is 16 residues. V lost 0 bases to trimming and J lost 2 bases; unmatched junction nucleotides: 1. From germline, CDR1 is KGHSH and CDR2 LQKENI. The CDR3 spells CASSPPGTSAYNEQFF. DNA for the CDR3: TGTGCCAGCTCACCACCCGGGACTAGCGCCTACAATGAGCAGTTCTTC.

The gene calls are TRBV20-1 and TRBJ1-5; TRBD1 matches 9 bases. The CDR3 contains 15 residues. Germline lookup yields CDR1 DFQATT and CDR2 SNEGSKA (reference sequence). The CDR3 spells CSLGTGPYSNQPQHF. For the CDR3, the DNA is TGCAGCCTAGGGACAGGGCCGTATAGCAATCAGCCCCAGCATTTT.

V gene TRBV5-6 combines with J gene TRBJ2-7; 12 bases fit TRBD1. The J segment lost 4 bases and the V segment lost 3 bases, leaving 8 bases of the junction unmatched. Germline V lookup: CDR1 SGHDT, CDR2 YYEEEE. CDR3 length: 16 residues. The DNA for the CDR3 is TGTGCCAGCAGCTCCGGGACAGGGGGCGCCGGGTACGAGCAGTACTTC. Amino acids: CASSSGTGGAGYEQYF.

V usage is TRBV11-2 and J usage is TRBJ2-1, with TRBD2 identical over 15 bases. With 4 bases clipped from V and 1 base from J, the junction kept 2 bases outside the gene matches. The CDR3 sequence is 17 residues long. Looked up from germline, CDR1 is SGHAT and CDR2 is FQNNGV. CDR3 sequence (DNA): TGTGCCAGCAGCTGGGGACTAGCGGGAGGATCCTACAATGAGCAGTTCTTC. Translating gives CASSWGLAGGSYNEQFF.

This clonotype has a handful of counts. This sequence joins TRBV4-1 and TRBJ2-7; D may match TRBD1 or TRBD2 (5 bases each). The CDR3 spans 17 residues. The V and J ends lost 0 bases and 3 bases respectively, with 18 bases between them. In germline, CDR1 is MGHRA, CDR2 YSYEKL. CDR3 sequence: CASSQEEGQGRGYEQYF. The CDR3 nucleotides read TGCGCCAGCAGCCAAGAAGAGGGGCAGGGACGGGGCTACGAGCAGTACTTC.

The chain combines TRBV20-1 with TRBJ2-4, with 10 bases lining up with TRBD2. CDR1 and CDR2 from the germline V gene are DFQATT and SNEGSKA (reference sequence). The CDR3 runs 16 residues. V lost 5 bases, J lost 7 bases, and 14 bases stayed unmatched. CDR3 in DNA: TGCAGTGCTGGAACGGGACTAGCGAATAAGGCGAACATTCAGTACTTC. This translates into CSAGTGLANKANIQYF.